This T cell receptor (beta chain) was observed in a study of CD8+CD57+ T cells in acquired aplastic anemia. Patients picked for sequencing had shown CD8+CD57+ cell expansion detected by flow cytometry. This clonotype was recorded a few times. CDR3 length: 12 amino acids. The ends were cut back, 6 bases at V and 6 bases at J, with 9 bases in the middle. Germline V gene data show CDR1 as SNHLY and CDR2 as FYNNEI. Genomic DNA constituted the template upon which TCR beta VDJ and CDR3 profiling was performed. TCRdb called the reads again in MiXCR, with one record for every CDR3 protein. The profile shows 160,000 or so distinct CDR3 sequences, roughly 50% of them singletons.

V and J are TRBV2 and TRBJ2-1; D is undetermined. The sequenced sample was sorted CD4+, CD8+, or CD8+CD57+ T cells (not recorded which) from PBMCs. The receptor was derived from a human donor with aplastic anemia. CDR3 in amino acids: CASSLVSNEQFF. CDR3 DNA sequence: TGTGCCAGCAGCTTAGTTTCCAATGAGCAGTTCTTC.